Listed below are T cell receptor beta chains from one sample, sequenced in a study of blood T cell repertoires in COVID-19. TCRdb's copy holds only in-frame clones and misses some; the assay was immunoSEQ multiplex PCR. This table has over 55,000 clones, about nine tenths appearing once. Sequencing was carried out using peripheral blood. Receptor source: a man in his forties or fifties with active COVID-19. Both conserved end residues are part of each CDR3. The order of the fields is clone size, V gene, J gene, D gene, CDR3 DNA, CDR3 protein. The D gene is left open where the match is weak. Clone sizes are given selectively: once, few, many, or a class where the clone is expanded.

clone size: -; V gene: TRBV2; J gene: TRBJ1-2; D gene: TRBD1; CDR3 DNA: TGTGCCAGCGTACAGGGGGGCAATGAAGGCTACACCTTC; CDR3 protein: CASVQGGNEGYTF
clone size: -; V gene: TRBV28; J gene: TRBJ1-6; D gene: TRBD1; CDR3 DNA: TGTGCCAGCACTCCAGGGGACAGGGGTTATTCACCCCTCCACTTT; CDR3 protein: CASTPGDRGYSPLHF
clone size: few; V gene: TRBV6-6; J gene: TRBJ2-6; D gene: TRBD1; CDR3 DNA: TGTGCCAGCAGTCGTAGCAAGACAGGGTCTGGGGCCAACGTCCTGACTTTC; CDR3 protein: CASSRSKTGSGANVLTF
clone size: -; V gene: TRBV7-2; J gene: TRBJ2-1; D gene: TRBD2; CDR3 DNA: TGTGCCAGCAGCTCCTCCCCCAGCGGGGGCTACAATGAGCAGTTCTTC; CDR3 protein: CASSSSPSGGYNEQFF
clone size: -; V gene: TRBV6-6; J gene: TRBJ2-7; D gene: -; CDR3 DNA: TGTGCCAGCAGTTACACCGAGGGCAGGCAGTACTTC; CDR3 protein: CASSYTEGRQYF
clone size: once; V gene: TRBV19; J gene: TRBJ1-4; D gene: TRBD1; CDR3 DNA: TGTGCCAGTAGTACCGGACAGGGGTATGAAAAACTGTTTTTT; CDR3 protein: CASSTGQGYEKLFF
clone size: -; V gene: TRBV6-2/TRBV6-3; J gene: TRBJ2-4; D gene: -; CDR3 DNA: TGTGCCAGCAGTTTGTCTGTAGCCAAAAACATTCAGTACTTC; CDR3 protein: CASSLSVAKNIQYF
clone size: -; V gene: TRBV5-4; J gene: TRBJ2-1; D gene: TRBD1; CDR3 DNA: TGTGCCAGCAGCTTTGGGGGACAGGGCTCCTACAATGAGCAGTTCTTC; CDR3 protein: CASSFGGQGSYNEQFF
clone size: -; V gene: TRBV6-5; J gene: TRBJ1-1; D gene: -; CDR3 DNA: TGTGCCAGCAGTTACTCGCACATGAACACTGAAGCTTTCTTT; CDR3 protein: CASSYSHMNTEAFF
clone size: -; V gene: TRBV28; J gene: TRBJ1-1; D gene: -; CDR3 DNA: TGTGCCAGCAGTCCATGGTCGGGACAAGAGAACACTGAAGCTTTCTTT; CDR3 protein: CASSPWSGQENTEAFF
clone size: -; V gene: TRBV5-4; J gene: TRBJ1-2; D gene: TRBD1; CDR3 DNA: TGTGCCAGCAGCTTGGACAGGGGACTTAACTATGGCTACACCTTC; CDR3 protein: CASSLDRGLNYGYTF
clone size: -; V gene: TRBV30; J gene: TRBJ2-7; D gene: -; CDR3 DNA: TGTGCCTGGAGTGTAACGGAGTGGCAGGGGTCCTACGAGCAGTACTTC; CDR3 protein: CAWSVTEWQGSYEQYF
clone size: few; V gene: TRBV7-2; J gene: TRBJ2-3; D gene: -; CDR3 DNA: TGTGCCAGCAGCTTAGATGGGACACAGAGAGATACGCAGTATTTT; CDR3 protein: CASSLDGTQRDTQYF
clone size: -; V gene: TRBV3-1/TRBV3-2; J gene: TRBJ2-5; D gene: TRBD2; CDR3 DNA: TGTGCCAGCAGCCCACCTAGCGGGACTAGCCAGGAGACCCAGTACTTC; CDR3 protein: CASSPPSGTSQETQYF
clone size: -; V gene: TRBV4-3; J gene: TRBJ2-4; D gene: -; CDR3 DNA: TGCGCCAGCAGCCAAGTTGGTCTACCTGGAGGGAACATTCAGTACTTC; CDR3 protein: CASSQVGLPGGNIQYF
clone size: -; V gene: TRBV30; J gene: TRBJ1-1; D gene: TRBD1; CDR3 DNA: TGTGCCTGGAGTTCAGGGGGGAACACTGAAGCTTTCTTT; CDR3 protein: CAWSSGGNTEAFF
clone size: -; V gene: TRBV14; J gene: TRBJ2-5; D gene: -; CDR3 DNA: TGTGCCAGCAGCCCCCTGTCAGGGTGGGAGACCCAGTACTTC; CDR3 protein: CASSPLSGWETQYF
clone size: -; V gene: TRBV7-9; J gene: TRBJ1-2; D gene: -; CDR3 DNA: TGTGCCAGCAGCTTAGCTGAAGGACAGTCCTATGGCTACACCTTC; CDR3 protein: CASSLAEGQSYGYTF
clone size: once; V gene: TRBV27; J gene: TRBJ1-1; D gene: -; CDR3 DNA: TGTGCCAGCAGTTCCAGGGACACTGAAGCTTTCTTT; CDR3 protein: CASSSRDTEAFF
clone size: few; V gene: TRBV7-2; J gene: TRBJ1-6; D gene: -; CDR3 DNA: TGTGCCAGCAGCTTAGCAATGGCAGGGAATTCACCCCTCCACTTT; CDR3 protein: CASSLAMAGNSPLHF
clone size: once; V gene: TRBV30; J gene: TRBJ1-1; D gene: -; CDR3 DNA: TGTGCCTGGAGTGTACGGGGCACTGAAGCTTTCTTT; CDR3 protein: CAWSVRGTEAFF
clone size: -; V gene: TRBV7-9; J gene: TRBJ2-6; D gene: -; CDR3 DNA: TGTGCCAGCAGCTTAACAGGTCCCCGGGCCAACGTCCTGACTTTC; CDR3 protein: CASSLTGPRANVLTF
clone size: few; V gene: TRBV11-2; J gene: TRBJ1-5; D gene: -; CDR3 DNA: TGTGCCAGCAGCTTTGGTGCTAGTCAGCCCCAGCATTTT; CDR3 protein: CASSFGASQPQHF
clone size: -; V gene: TRBV24-1; J gene: TRBJ2-1; D gene: TRBD2; CDR3 DNA: TGTGCCACCAGTGACAACCCGCACCTTAGCGGGGGGGCAGTCAGTGAGCAGTTCTTC; CDR3 protein: CATSDNPHLSGGAVSEQFF
clone size: -; V gene: TRBV19; J gene: TRBJ2-7; D gene: TRBD1; CDR3 DNA: TGTGCCAGTAGTATCGGGACAGGGTCCTACGAGCAGTACTTC; CDR3 protein: CASSIGTGSYEQYF
clone size: -; V gene: TRBV19; J gene: TRBJ1-2; D gene: -; CDR3 DNA: TGTGCCAGTAGCTATCCTACCCTACAGGCCCAAGGCTACACCTTC; CDR3 protein: CASSYPTLQAQGYTF
clone size: -; V gene: TRBV19; J gene: TRBJ2-3; D gene: -; CDR3 DNA: TGTGCCAGTAGATCGGGGGGCAGAGATACGCAGTATTTT; CDR3 protein: CASRSGGRDTQYF
clone size: -; V gene: TRBV27; J gene: TRBJ2-1; D gene: TRBD2; CDR3 DNA: TGTGCCAGCAGCCAACCGGGACTAGCGGGGCCCTACAATGAGCAGTTCTTC; CDR3 protein: CASSQPGLAGPYNEQFF
clone size: -; V gene: TRBV30; J gene: TRBJ1-2; D gene: -; CDR3 DNA: TGTGCCTGGAGCCCCGGGTACATTGGCTACACCTTC; CDR3 protein: CAWSPGYIGYTF
clone size: -; V gene: TRBV6-2/TRBV6-3; J gene: TRBJ1-2; D gene: -; CDR3 DNA: TGTGCCAGCAGTTACATCCACCAACGGGGCTATGGCTACACCTTC; CDR3 protein: CASSYIHQRGYGYTF
clone size: -; V gene: TRBV30; J gene: TRBJ1-2; D gene: -; CDR3 DNA: TGTGCCTGGAGTGTCCCCGGGTACTATGGCTACACCTTC; CDR3 protein: CAWSVPGYYGYTF
clone size: -; V gene: TRBV25-1; J gene: TRBJ2-2; D gene: TRBD1; CDR3 DNA: TGTGCCAGCACCCAGGGGGCAGGAACCGGGGAGCTGTTTTTT; CDR3 protein: CASTQGAGTGELFF
clone size: -; V gene: TRBV6-4; J gene: TRBJ2-2; D gene: TRBD2; CDR3 DNA: TGTGCCAGCAGTTCGGAAGCGGGGGAAATGACCGGGGAGCTGTTTTTT; CDR3 protein: CASSSEAGEMTGELFF
clone size: -; V gene: TRBV24-1; J gene: TRBJ1-5; D gene: TRBD1; CDR3 DNA: TGTGCCACCAGTGGTGTACAGGGGTCCAGCAATCAGCCCCAGCATTTT; CDR3 protein: CATSGVQGSSNQPQHF
clone size: -; V gene: TRBV28; J gene: TRBJ2-2; D gene: -; CDR3 DNA: TGTGCCAGCAGGGGACACGGGGCGAACCCCGGGGAGCTGTTTTTT; CDR3 protein: CASRGHGANPGELFF
clone size: -; V gene: TRBV7-9; J gene: TRBJ2-7; D gene: -; CDR3 DNA: TGTGCCAGCAGCTTAGTTTATGTGTACAACGAGCAGTACTTC; CDR3 protein: CASSLVYVYNEQYF
clone size: -; V gene: TRBV27; J gene: TRBJ2-2; D gene: -; CDR3 DNA: TGTGCCAGCAGTTTCCCTCCAGGGACAACGAACACCGGGGAGCTGTTTTTT; CDR3 protein: CASSFPPGTTNTGELFF
clone size: -; V gene: TRBV5-1; J gene: TRBJ2-3; D gene: TRBD2; CDR3 DNA: TGCGCCAGCAGCTTGGGACTAGCGGTTAGCACAGATACGCAGTATTTT; CDR3 protein: CASSLGLAVSTDTQYF
clone size: once; V gene: TRBV18; J gene: TRBJ2-4; D gene: -; CDR3 DNA: TGTGCCAGCTCACCTATCGAGCCATTAACGCTAGCCAAAAACATTCAGTACTTC; CDR3 protein: CASSPIEPLTLAKNIQYF